This TCR beta chain emerged from a study of blood T cells in healthy people across ages. Study results and caveats: Estimates drawn from one million T cells were deemed to understate diversity.

The authors ran a second PCR of about 6 to 11 cycles using a sample-barcoded 5' primer and a J-beta primer mix. Researchers report that a template-switch adaptor with 12 random nucleotides tagged each cDNA molecule. One entry per CDR3 protein results from TCRdb running MiXCR on the 5' RACE reads. The table has around 790,000 distinct CDR3 sequences, approximately 48% seen once. The CDR3 has 15 amino acids. Germline V gives CDR1 SGHTA, CDR2 FQGNSA. The J segment lost 7 bases and the V segment lost 5 bases, leaving 14 bases of the junction unmatched. The table lists this clonotype with a count of one. What it recognizes is unknown. Each individual donor underwent a draw of around 9.8 milliliters of peripheral blood.

The J gene is TRBJ2-7, the V gene TRBV7-2, with 7 bases identical to TRBD2. The specimen was blood. The receptor was derived from a man between 60 and 70 years old in good health. The CDR3 coding sequence is TGTGCCAGCAGCCAAACTAGCGTCCTTAACAATGAGCAGTACTTC. This codes for CASSQTSVLNNEQYF.